Here is one T cell receptor beta chain with its context. What it binds is not known. This specimen comes from a study of beta chain features in type 1 diabetes. The study's findings and limits: Resolution of whether HLA type affects TCRB rearrangement was not achieved here.

Central memory, naive, regulatory and stem cell-like memory CD4+ cells were sorted by CD45RO/CCR7/CD25/CD127/CD95/CD27. Expressed TCRB transcripts were sequenced because the isolated RNA had all been reverse transcribed beforehand. Clones were sequenced by immunoSEQ multiplex PCR, and TCRdb holds only the in-frame ones, with some missing. This table holds tens of thousands of clones, 30% to 35% found once. Germline V gene sequence: CDR1 LNHDA, CDR2 SQIVND (reference sequence). This CDR3 region has 15 residues. V shed 8 bases and J 5 bases; nucleotides not matched to a gene: 13. This TCR derives from a woman aged 18-30 years in good health. Source material: stem cell memory CD4+ T cells from blood. This rearrangement joins TRBV19 to TRBJ2-7; 9 bases line up with TRBD1. For the CDR3, the DNA is TGTGCCAGTGGAAAATCCGGGACAGGGACGCACGAGCAGTACTTC. Encoded protein: CASGKSGTGTHEQYF.